The 7 T cell receptor beta chains reported below all come from one sample, sequenced in a study of Graves' ophthalmopathy and Graves' hyperthyroidism. RNA transcripts yielded amplified TCR beta CDR3 regions. RT-PCR with HTBI primers came first, then second-round multiplex PCR. TCRdb reprocessed the multiplex PCR reads with MiXCR, giving one entry per CDR3 protein. The sample gives 740,000 or so distinct CDR3 sequences, approximately 40% of which show up once; 44% is in the top ten. What was sequenced was peripheral blood. The receptors originated from an adult man with Graves' ophthalmopathy.

With respect to this clonotype: This may stem from a read error, because a much larger clone lies one nucleotide away. V is TRBV19 and J is TRBJ2-7; TRBD1 matches 9 bases. V lost 7 bases, J lost 5 bases, and 3 bases stayed unmatched. This CDR3 comprises 12 residues. Looked up from germline, CDR1 is LNHDA and CDR2 is SQIVND (reference sequence). CDR3 in DNA: TGTGCCAGTACGGGACAGGGTGACGAGCAGTACTTC. This encodes CASTGQGDEQYF.

As regards this clonotype: With a much larger clone just one base away, this may be a read error. This chain connects TRBV15 to TRBJ1-4; 8 bases match TRBD1. The V segment lost 3 bases and the J segment 3 bases; nucleotides outside the gene matches: 9. This CDR3 contains 17 residues. CDR1 LNHNV and CDR2 YYDKDF come from the germline V gene (reference sequence). Here the CDR3 DNA reads TGTGCCACCAGCAGCCTAACCCAGGGGGCGTCTAATGAAAAACTGTTTTTT. Its translation is CATSSLTQGASNEKLFF.

The chain uses TRBV7-9 and TRBJ1-1; 7 bases match TRBD1. CDR1 is SEHNR, CDR2 FQNEAQ, per germline (reference sequence). V lost 9 bases and J lost 4; bases outside the gene matches: 8. This CDR3 contains 13 residues. CDR3 nucleotide sequence: TGTGCCAGACAGGGGTTGGCTGGCACTGAAGCTTTCTTT. It translates to CARQGLAGTEAFF.

The chain combines TRBV20-1 with TRBJ2-7, with D possibly TRBD2 on 6 matching bases. The CDR3 extends over 15 amino acids. With 2 bases removed from V and 2 bases from J, the gap between germline ends came to 16 bases. CDR1 and CDR2 from the germline V gene are DFQATT and SNEGSKA (reference sequence). The CDR3 region has the DNA TGCAGTGCTAGAATATGGCGGGGCGATACCTACGAGCAGTACTTC. Protein product: CSARIWRGDTYEQYF.

V usage is TRBV7-9 and J usage is TRBJ2-7; tentatively, D is TRBD1 (7 bases). The end of the DNA aligns better with TRBJ2-1, so the J call may be wrong. Germline loops: CDR1 SEHNR, CDR2 FQNEAQ (reference sequence). The CDR3 spans 14 residues. The CDR3 sequence: CASSLTWGDSEQFF. DNA of the CDR3: TGTGCCAGCAGCTTAACGTGGGGGGACAGTGAGCAGTTCTTC.

This clonotype was detected many times. The rearrangement joins TRBV29-1 to TRBJ1-5, with a tentative D call TRBD1 (5 bases). Germline CDR1 reads SQVTM; CDR2 reads ANQGSEA. V was pared by 5 bases and J by 0 bases, with 14 bases between. CDR3 length: 15 amino acids. The CDR3 protein is CSVHRQTDSNQPQHF. Written as DNA, the CDR3 is TGCAGCGTTCACCGACAGACAGATAGCAATCAGCCCCAGCATTTT.

This clonotype was observed a handful of times. This sequence joins TRBV6-2 or TRBV6-3 and TRBJ1-1, with a tentative D call TRBD1 (5 bases). Germline lookup yields CDR1 MNHEY and CDR2 SVGEGT. The CDR3 is 15 residues long. V lost 6 bases, J lost 10 bases, and 24 bases lay in between. CDR3 in amino acids: CASRNILDTFPSAFF. In nucleotides, the CDR3 is TGTGCCAGCAGGAACATATTGGACACTTTCCCTTCAGCTTTCTTT.